This TCR beta chain was recorded in a study of blood T cells in healthy people across ages. Study at large: Capture via template switching afforded approximately one barcoded beta molecule per two T cells.

Study-wide points: As age increased, TCR beta diversity per million T cells fell in a roughly linear fashion.

A sample-barcoded 5' primer and a J-beta primer mix were used in a second PCR of roughly 7 to 12 cycles. A template-switch adaptor that had 12 random nucleotides put a tag on each cDNA molecule. TCRdb reanalysed the 5' RACE reads using MiXCR and keeps one entry per CDR3 protein. Of under 2 million distinct CDR3 sequences listed, 34% are singletons. V lost 4 bases to trimming and J lost 2 bases, with 19 bases between them. Germline values: CDR1 LNHDA, CDR2 SQIVND (reference sequence). The CDR3 consists of 17 residues. Points on this clonotype: The antigen is not known.

The V gene is TRBV19, the J gene TRBJ2-3, with unresolved D. This TCR was recovered from a woman in her 30s in good health. Sample: blood. CDR3 nucleotides: TGTGCCAGTAGTACCATAGAGAACAGCGAATACACAGATACGCAGTATTTT. Encoded protein: CASSTIENSEYTDTQYF.